What follows are 7 T cell receptor beta chains derived from one specimen sequenced in a study of cytomegalovirus exposure and HLA in healthy donors. The PCR contained 60 Vbeta and 13 Jbeta primers. Repertoires were generated with immunoSEQ multiplex PCR, while TCRdb's copy carries only in-frame clones and drops some. The data contain approximately 110,000 clones, roughly 76% of them seen just once; the ten biggest clones take up roughly an eighth. Sequencing was carried out using PBMCs. These receptors came from a woman aged 60-75 years in good health and CMV-seropositive.

In its sample, this clone was seen once. The chain has TRBV6-5 and TRBJ1-2; D ambiguous. This CDR3 region has 16 residues. CDR1 and CDR2 (germline): MNHEY, SVGAGI. With 0 bases removed from V and 2 bases from J, the gap between germline ends came to 13 bases. Written as DNA, the CDR3 is TGTGCCAGCAGTTACTCGCTCTTGACATCCAACTATGGCTACACCTTC. Translating gives CASSYSLLTSNYGYTF.

The chain has TRBV14 and TRBJ1-2, with 7 bases fitting TRBD1. The CDR3 totals 13 residues. The germline V gene encodes CDR1 SGHDN and CDR2 FVKESK. Trimming took 4 bases from V and 3 from J; bases not matched to a gene: 2. The CDR3 region has the DNA TGTGCCAGCAGCCTGGGGACAGACTATGGCTACACCTTC. Protein sequence: CASSLGTDYGYTF.

This sequence joins TRBV5-1 and TRBJ1-6; TRBD1 matches at 7 bases. Trimming removed 3 bases from V and 8 bases from J; junction bases left unmatched: 8. The CDR3 sequence is 15 residues long. CDR1 and CDR2 from the germline V gene are SGHRS and YFSETQ. CDR3 residues: CASSWRQGADSPLHF. CDR3 in DNA: TGCGCCAGCAGCTGGCGACAGGGAGCAGATTCACCCCTCCACTTT.

DNA of the CDR3: TGTGCCATCAGTGGAAAGACTAGCGGGGGTGCTAGCTCCTACGAGCAGTACTTC. Its protein product is CAISGKTSGGASSYEQYF. The chain uses TRBV10-3 and TRBJ2-7; 12 bases are shared with TRBD2. CDR3 length equals 18 residues. Trimming cost V 4 bases and J 0 bases; bases outside gene matches: 10. The germline V gene encodes CDR1 ENHRY and CDR2 SYGVKD.

This sequence joins TRBV5-8 and TRBJ2-3; D might be TRBD1 (5 bases). Per the germline V gene, CDR1 is SGHTS and CDR2 is YDEGEE. The V gene lost 2 bases and the J gene lost 0 bases, with 7 bases spanning the gap. The CDR3 is 14 residues long. The CDR3 DNA is TGTGCCAGCAGCTTTCGACAGAGCACAGATACGCAGTATTTT. Amino acid sequence: CASSFRQSTDTQYF.

The chain is built from TRBV27 and TRBJ2-1; 8 positions match TRBD2. CDR3 size: 17 residues. The germline V gene has CDR1 MNHEY and CDR2 SMNVEV (reference sequence). Germline trimming cut 5 bases from V and 0 bases from J; bases unmatched to any gene: 9. The DNA of the CDR3 is TGTGCCAGCAGTCTCGATTCGGGGGGGTCCTCCTACAATGAGCAGTTCTTC. Translated: CASSLDSGGSSYNEQFF.

The V and J genes are TRBV5-1 and TRBJ1-5; 11 nucleotides match TRBD1. After removal of 4 bases from V and 2 bases from J, the junction contained 5 bases not matched to a gene. This CDR3 has 16 amino acids. CDR1 and CDR2 from the germline V gene are SGHRS and YFSETQ. This CDR3 reads CASSPGTGGGNQPQHF. The CDR3 coding sequence is TGCGCCAGCAGCCCTGGGACAGGGGGAGGCAATCAGCCCCAGCATTTT.